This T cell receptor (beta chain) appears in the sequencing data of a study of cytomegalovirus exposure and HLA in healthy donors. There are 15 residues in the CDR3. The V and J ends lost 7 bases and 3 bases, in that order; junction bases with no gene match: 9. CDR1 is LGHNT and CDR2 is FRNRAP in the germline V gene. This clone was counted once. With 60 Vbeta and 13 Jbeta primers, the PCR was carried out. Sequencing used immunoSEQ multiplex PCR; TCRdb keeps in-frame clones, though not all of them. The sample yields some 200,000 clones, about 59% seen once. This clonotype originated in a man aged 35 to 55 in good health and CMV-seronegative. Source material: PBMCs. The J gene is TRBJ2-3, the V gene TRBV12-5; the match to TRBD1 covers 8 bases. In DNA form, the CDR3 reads TGTGCTAGTGCCTCCCGGGACAGGAGGACAGATACGCAGTATTTT. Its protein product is CASASRDRRTDTQYF.